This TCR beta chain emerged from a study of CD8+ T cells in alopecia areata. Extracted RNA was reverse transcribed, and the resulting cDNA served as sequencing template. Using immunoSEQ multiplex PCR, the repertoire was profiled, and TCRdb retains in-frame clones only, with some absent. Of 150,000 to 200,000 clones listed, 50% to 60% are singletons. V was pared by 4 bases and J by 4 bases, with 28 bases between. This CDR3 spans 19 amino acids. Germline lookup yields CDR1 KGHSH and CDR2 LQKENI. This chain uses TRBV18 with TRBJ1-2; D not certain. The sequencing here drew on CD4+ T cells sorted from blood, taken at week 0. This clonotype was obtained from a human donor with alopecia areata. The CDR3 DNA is TGTGCCAGCTCACGCCAGTTGCAGGATCAACGCTTGGGATCCTATGGCTACACCTTC. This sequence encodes CASSRQLQDQRLGSYGYTF.